The 28 T cell receptor beta chains in this list originate from one sample, sequenced in a study of PD-1 blockade in classical Hodgkin lymphoma. Documented time point: cycle 4 day 1 (C4D1), after about 6 weeks of nivolumab. Following autologous stem cell transplantation, relapse occurred in every patient, and exposure to brentuximab vedotin varied. Some clones are missing from TCRdb's copy, which holds only in-frame ones; the method was immunoSEQ multiplex PCR. Found here are about 96,000 clones, 90% to 95% of them singletons; the top ten hold 2%. The material was peripheral blood mononuclear cells (PBMCs), obtained before the fourth cycle of nivolumab. The receptors shown here come from a human donor with classical Hodgkin lymphoma.

The V gene is TRBV7-8, the J gene TRBJ2-7; TRBD2 agrees at 7 bases. V gave up 2 bases and J gave up 3 bases; unmatched junction bases: 1. Germline V lookup: CDR1 SGHVS, CDR2 FQNEAQ. This CDR3 region has 13 residues. The CDR3 nucleotides read TGTGCCAGCAGCTTAACGGGGGGCTACGAGCAGTACTTC. Protein sequence: CASSLTGGYEQYF. Full variable domain (rest looked up from reference TRBV7-8 and TRBJ2-7): GAGVSQSPRYKVAKRGQDVALRCDPISGHVSLFWYQQALGQGPEFLTYFQNEAQLDKSGLPSDRFFAERPEGSVSTLKIQRTQQEDSAVYLCASSLTGGYEQYFGPGTRLTVT.

The J gene is TRBJ2-5, the V gene TRBV7-9, with 8 bases aligning to TRBD2. Trimming cost V 5 bases and J 2 bases; bases outside gene matches: 7. CDR1 and CDR2 (germline): SEHNR, FQNEAQ (reference sequence). The CDR3 sequence is 15 residues long. CDR3 coding DNA: TGTGCCAGCAGCCCCAGCGGGGGTGGGCAAGAGACCCAGTACTTC. Encoded protein: CASSPSGGGQETQYF.

The chain joins TRBV6-1 to TRBJ1-2; perhaps TRBD1 as D (5 bases). CDR1 and CDR2 from the germline V gene are MNHNS and SASEGT. V dropped 2 bases and J dropped 6 bases, with 19 bases sitting between them. The length of the CDR3 is 16 residues. The CDR3 spells CASSENPRWGGDGYTF. CDR3 nucleotide sequence: TGTGCCAGCAGTGAAAACCCCCGGTGGGGCGGGGATGGCTACACCTTC.

This clone was picked up one time. The gene calls are TRBV10-2 and TRBJ1-2; TRBD1 aligns across 7 bases. The V segment lost 2 bases and the J segment 4 bases; nucleotides outside the gene matches: 4. This CDR3 spans 14 amino acids. Germline loops: CDR1 WSHSY, CDR2 SAAADI. The CDR3: CASSEAGGVYGYTF. In nucleotides, the CDR3 is TGCGCCAGCAGTGAGGCAGGGGGAGTCTATGGCTACACCTTC.

The J gene is TRBJ2-2, the V gene TRBV6-1, with TRBD1 matching over 10 bases. V dropped 6 bases and J dropped 7; count of bases not matched to a gene: 5. The germline gives CDR1 MNHNS, CDR2 SASEGT. CDR3 length equals 14 residues. CDR3 nucleotide sequence: TGTGCCAGCAGAGACAGGGGGCGGGGCGGGGAGCTGTTTTTT. This encodes CASRDRGRGGELFF.

The genes are TRBV27 and TRBJ2-2; D perhaps matches TRBD1 (6 bases). The CDR3 runs to 15 residues. Germline values: CDR1 MNHEY, CDR2 SMNVEV (reference sequence). Trimming removed 5 bases at V and 6 bases at J, with 16 bases between. The CDR3 sequence is CASSQGLVGAGELFF. The CDR3 region has the DNA TGTGCCAGCAGTCAGGGGCTAGTGGGAGCCGGGGAGCTGTTTTTT.

The V gene is TRBV30, the J gene TRBJ1-1; no definite D call. The ends were cut back, 3 bases at V and 0 bases at J, with 8 bases in the middle. The CDR3 covers 13 residues. Germline V CDR1 and CDR2: GTSNPN, SVGIG (reference sequence). CDR3 amino acids: CAWSGPVNTEAFF. CDR3 sequence (DNA): TGTGCCTGGAGCGGTCCAGTGAACACTGAAGCTTTCTTT.

This chain joins TRBV28 and TRBJ2-5, with a tentative D call TRBD1 (6 bases). V lost 4 bases and J 2 bases, leaving 14 bases between the germline ends. CDR1 is MDHEN and CDR2 is SYDVKM in the germline V gene. The CDR3 sequence is 15 residues long. CDR3 DNA: TGTGCCAGCAGTTATCCGACAGGCAAACAAGAGACCCAGTACTTC. Protein product: CASSYPTGKQETQYF.

The rearrangement links TRBV19 to TRBJ2-4; D may match TRBD1 or TRBD2 (5 bases each). Germline V gives CDR1 LNHDA, CDR2 SQIVND (reference sequence). V lost 4 bases and J 5 bases, leaving 12 bases between the germline ends. The CDR3 runs 14 residues. CDR3 amino acids: CASSKRRDENIQYF. CDR3 coding DNA: TGTGCCAGTAGTAAACGACGGGACGAAAACATTCAGTACTTC.

The V and J genes are TRBV19 and TRBJ1-4, with 7 bases that match TRBD1. The V and J ends lost 6 bases and 0 bases, in that order; junction bases with no gene match: 4. Germline V CDR1 and CDR2: LNHDA, SQIVND (reference sequence). The CDR3 length is 15 residues. The CDR3 DNA reads as TGTGCCAGTAGCGCAGGGACAGCAACTAATGAAAAACTGTTTTTT. It encodes CASSAGTATNEKLFF. The variable domain in full, with the rest retrieved from reference TRBV19 and TRBJ1-4, is DGGITQSPKYLFRKEGQNVTLSCEQNLNHDAMYWYRQDPGQGLRLIYYSQIVNDFQKGDIAEGYSVSREKKESFPLTVTSAQKNPTAFYLCASSAGTATNEKLFFGSGTQLSVL.

The J gene is TRBJ2-4, the V gene TRBV5-4; 9 bases are shared with TRBD1. CDR3 length: 17 residues. The V gene's germline CDR1 is SGHNT and CDR2 YYREEE (reference sequence). Trimming cost V 4 bases and J 1 base; bases outside gene matches: 9. CDR3 protein: CASSPRQGVTAKNIQYF. Written as DNA, the CDR3 is TGTGCCAGCAGCCCGAGACAGGGGGTGACGGCCAAAAACATTCAGTACTTC. Using reference TRBV5-4 and TRBJ2-4 for the parts outside the CDR3, the full variable domain is ETGVTQSPTHLIKTRGQQVTLRCSSQSGHNTVSWYQQALGQGPQFIFQYYREEENGRGNFPPRFSGLQFPNYSSELNVNALELDDSALYLCASSPRQGVTAKNIQYFGAGTRLSVL.

This chain uses TRBV5-1 with TRBJ1-1; no clear D. Looked up from germline, CDR1 is SGHRS and CDR2 is YFSETQ. V was pared by 0 bases and J by 8 bases, with 17 bases between. The CDR3 is made up of 15 amino acids. CDR3 in amino acids: CASSLELDYAREAFF. The CDR3 coding sequence is TGCGCCAGCAGCTTGGAGCTGGACTACGCTCGAGAAGCTTTCTTT.

This chain connects TRBV6-6 to TRBJ2-2; D gene ambiguous. Trimming stripped 5 bases from V and 0 bases from J, with 4 bases between. The CDR3 length is 13 residues. Germline V CDR1 and CDR2: MNHNY, SVGAGI (reference sequence). CDR3 in DNA: TGTGCCAGCAGTACAACGAACACCGGGGAGCTGTTTTTT. Translation: CASSTTNTGELFF.

This clone showed up just a few times. The V call is TRBV5-1, the J call TRBJ2-3; 7 bases agree with TRBD2. The CDR3 has 16 residues. After removal of 0 bases from V and 3 bases from J, the junction contained 7 bases not matched to a gene. Germline V gene sequence: CDR1 SGHRS, CDR2 YFSETQ. In DNA, the CDR3 is TGCGCCAGCAGCTTGGTGGCGGGAGTTAGAACAGATACGCAGTATTTT. Translation gives CASSLVAGVRTDTQYF. Using reference TRBV5-1 and TRBJ2-3 for the parts outside the CDR3, the full variable domain is KAGVTQTPRYLIKTRGQQVTLSCSPISGHRSVSWYQQTPGQGLQFLFEYFSETQRNKGNFPGRFSGRQFSNSRSEMNVSTLELGDSALYLCASSLVAGVRTDTQYFGPGTRLTVL.

CDR3 in amino acids: CACLGGGDGNTIYF. CDR3 nucleotides: TGTGCCTGTCTCGGTGGGGGAGATGGAAACACCATATATTTT. The chain employs TRBV30 and TRBJ1-3; D may be TRBD1 (5 bases). This CDR3 contains 14 residues. CDR1 and CDR2 from the germline V gene are GTSNPN and SVGIG (reference sequence). The V gene lost 6 bases and the J gene lost 3 bases, with 15 bases spanning the gap.

The rearrangement joins TRBV28 to TRBJ2-1; D remains ambiguous. CDR1 is MDHEN, CDR2 SYDVKM, per germline. V was clipped by 3 bases and J by 5 bases, with 5 bases between them. The CDR3 contains 12 residues. CDR3 in amino acids: CASSLWDNEQFF. The CDR3, as DNA: TGTGCCAGCAGTTTGTGGGACAATGAGCAGTTCTTC. Using reference TRBV28 and TRBJ2-1 for the parts outside the CDR3, the full variable domain is DVKVTQSSRYLVKRTGEKVFLECVQDMDHENMFWYRQDPGLGLRLIYFSYDVKMKEKGDIPEGYSVSREKKERFSLILESASTNQTSMYLCASSLWDNEQFFGPGTRLTVL.

This clone was found once. V and J are TRBV2 and TRBJ1-2; a possible D gene is TRBD1 (5 bases). V lost 6 bases, J lost 7 bases, and 15 bases lay in between. The germline gives CDR1 SNHLY, CDR2 FYNNEI. This CDR3 region has 13 residues. As DNA, the CDR3 is TGTGCCAGCAGAGGGGTCTCCCTCGGTGGCTACACCTTC. This codes for CASRGVSLGGYTF.

The sample holds one count of this clone. This chain joins TRBV27 and TRBJ2-6; TRBD1 agrees at 9 bases. This CDR3 comprises 18 residues. J was trimmed by 3 bases and V by 5 bases; bases with no gene match: 11. Germline V gives CDR1 MNHEY, CDR2 SMNVEV (reference sequence). The CDR3 DNA sequence: TGTGCCAGCAGTCCGAATCGACAGGGGGTTGGTGGGGCCAACGTCCTGACTTTC. Its protein is CASSPNRQGVGGANVLTF.

The chain has TRBV30 and TRBJ1-1, with 9 bases identical to TRBD1. The CDR3 totals 16 residues. Germline V gene data show CDR1 as GTSNPN and CDR2 as SVGIG (reference sequence). The trim removed 4 bases at V and 1 base at J, leaving 10 bases unmatched. The CDR3 spells CAWMGLRQGENTEAFF. The DNA of the CDR3 is TGTGCCTGGATGGGGTTGAGACAGGGGGAGAACACTGAAGCTTTCTTT.

The chain links TRBV10-3 to TRBJ2-7; possibly TRBD2 for D (5 bases). Germline V gene lookup returns CDR1 ENHRY and CDR2 SYGVKD. The length of the CDR3 is 12 residues. V lost 2 bases and J lost 5, with 7 bases in between. In DNA form, the CDR3 reads TGTGCCATCAGTGAGATCGGGGACGAGCAGTACTTC. This gives the protein CAISEIGDEQYF.

V usage is TRBV29-1 and J usage is TRBJ2-7; D ambiguous. The V end lost 7 bases, the J end lost 6 bases, and 10 bases lay between the germline ends. The CDR3 spans 10 residues. Germline loops: CDR1 SQVTM, CDR2 ANQGSEA. CDR3 protein: CSAAWGEQYF. CDR3 nucleotides: TGCAGCGCTGCCTGGGGCGAGCAGTACTTC.

This chain uses TRBV19 with TRBJ2-7; tentative D call: TRBD1 (5 bases). CDR3 size: 13 residues. V was trimmed by 4 bases and J by 2 bases, leaving 9 bases between them. The germline V gene encodes CDR1 LNHDA and CDR2 SQIVND (reference sequence). This chain's CDR3 is CASSTGIPYEQYF. The DNA for the CDR3 is TGTGCCAGTAGTACAGGGATACCCTACGAGCAGTACTTC.

The J gene is TRBJ1-2, the V gene TRBV5-6; D call uncertain. The ends were cut back, 4 bases at V and 1 base at J, with 11 bases in the middle. The germline V gene encodes CDR1 SGHDT and CDR2 YYEEEE. There are 14 residues in the CDR3. The CDR3 reads CASSPGSFNYGYTF. CDR3 nucleotides: TGTGCCAGCAGCCCCGGGAGCTTTAACTATGGCTACACCTTC.

The chain recombines TRBV27 with TRBJ2-5; unclear D gene. There are 14 residues in the CDR3. The germline CDR1 and CDR2 sequences are MNHEY and SMNVEV (reference sequence). V lost 9 bases and J lost 5, with 19 bases in between. The chain's CDR3 is CASQGHGIRETQYF. In nucleotides, the CDR3 is TGTGCCAGTCAAGGGCATGGGATCCGGGAGACCCAGTACTTC.

This chain links TRBV19 with TRBJ1-2; D is unresolved. The CDR3 consists of 13 residues. Deletions cut 4 bases from V and 3 bases from J, with 9 bases between. Germline values: CDR1 LNHDA, CDR2 SQIVND (reference sequence). This CDR3 reads CASSRERDYGYTF. The CDR3 DNA reads as TGTGCCAGTAGTAGAGAGAGGGACTATGGCTACACCTTC.

V usage is TRBV27 and J usage is TRBJ2-2; 9 nucleotides agree with TRBD1. V gave up 6 bases and J gave up 3 bases; unmatched junction bases: 5. Germline V gives CDR1 MNHEY, CDR2 SMNVEV (reference sequence). The CDR3 spans 15 residues. The CDR3 sequence: CASSDRGGYTGELFF. The CDR3 DNA is TGTGCCAGCAGCGACAGGGGGGGTTACACCGGGGAGCTGTTTTTT.

The J gene is TRBJ2-5, the V gene TRBV5-1; no firm D call. With 0 bases removed from V and 7 bases from J, the gap between germline ends came to 7 bases. Germline V lookup: CDR1 SGHRS, CDR2 YFSETQ. The CDR3 runs 12 residues. The CDR3 reads CASSLEFGTQYF. Here the CDR3 DNA reads TGCGCCAGCAGCTTGGAATTCGGGACCCAGTACTTC.

Note on this clone: The junction differs from germline at one of its ends, possibly a read error. The chain couples TRBV6-1 to TRBJ1-1, with D possibly TRBD1 on 5 matching bases. This CDR3 comprises 10 residues. CDR1 is MNHNS, CDR2 SASEGT, per germline. CDR3 residues: CASSEGGGLF. CDR3 DNA sequence: TGTGCCAGCAGTGAAGGGGGGGGATTATTT.